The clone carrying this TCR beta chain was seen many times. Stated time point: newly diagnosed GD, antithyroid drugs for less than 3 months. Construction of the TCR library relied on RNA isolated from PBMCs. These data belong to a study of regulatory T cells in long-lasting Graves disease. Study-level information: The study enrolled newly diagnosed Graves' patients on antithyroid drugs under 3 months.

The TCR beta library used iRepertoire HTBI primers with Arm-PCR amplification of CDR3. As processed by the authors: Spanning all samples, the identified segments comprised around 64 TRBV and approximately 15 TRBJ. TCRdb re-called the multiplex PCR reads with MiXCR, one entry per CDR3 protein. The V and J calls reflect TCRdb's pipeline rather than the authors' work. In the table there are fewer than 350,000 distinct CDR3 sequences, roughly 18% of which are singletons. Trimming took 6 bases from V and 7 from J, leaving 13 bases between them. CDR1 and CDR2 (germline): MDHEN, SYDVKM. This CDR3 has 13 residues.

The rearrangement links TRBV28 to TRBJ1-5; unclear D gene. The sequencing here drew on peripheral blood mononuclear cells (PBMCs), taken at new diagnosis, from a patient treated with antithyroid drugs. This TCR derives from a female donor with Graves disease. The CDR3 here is CASSDPVSQPQHF. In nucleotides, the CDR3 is TGTGCCAGCAGCGACCCGGTGAGCCAGCCCCAGCATTTT.